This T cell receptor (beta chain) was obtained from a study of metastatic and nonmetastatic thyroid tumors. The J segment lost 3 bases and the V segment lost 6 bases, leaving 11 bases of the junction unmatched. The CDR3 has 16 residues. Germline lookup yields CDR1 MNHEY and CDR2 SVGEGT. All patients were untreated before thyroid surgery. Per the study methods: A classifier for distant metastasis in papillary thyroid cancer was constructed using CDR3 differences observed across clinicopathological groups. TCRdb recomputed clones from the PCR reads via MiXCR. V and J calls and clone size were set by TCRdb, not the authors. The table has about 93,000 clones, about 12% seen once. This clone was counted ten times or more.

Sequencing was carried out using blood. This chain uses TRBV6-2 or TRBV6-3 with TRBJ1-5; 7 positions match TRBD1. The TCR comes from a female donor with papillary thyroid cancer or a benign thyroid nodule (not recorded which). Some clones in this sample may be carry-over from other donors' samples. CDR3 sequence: CASRLTGEVHNQPQHF. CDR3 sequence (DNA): TGTGCCAGCAGGCTTACAGGGGAGGTACACAATCAGCCCCAGCATTTT.